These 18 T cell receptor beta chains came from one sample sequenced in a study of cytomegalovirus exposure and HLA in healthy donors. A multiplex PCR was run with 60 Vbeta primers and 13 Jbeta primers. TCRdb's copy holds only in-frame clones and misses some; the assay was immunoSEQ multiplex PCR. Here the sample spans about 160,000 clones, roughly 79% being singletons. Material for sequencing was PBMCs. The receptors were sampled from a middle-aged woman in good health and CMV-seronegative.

As DNA, the CDR3 is TGTGCCAGCAGTGACCGGGACAGACTCTACGAGCAGTACTTC. Amino acids: CASSDRDRLYEQYF. The chain joins TRBV2 to TRBJ2-7, with 7 bases aligning to TRBD1. J gave up 3 bases and V 3 bases, and 5 bases lay outside the gene matches. The CDR3 contains 14 residues. CDR1 is SNHLY and CDR2 is FYNNEI in the germline V gene. Drawing the rest from reference TRBV2 and TRBJ2-7, the complete variable domain is EPEVTQTPSHQVTQMGQEVILRCVPISNHLYFYWYRQILGQKVEFLVSFYNNEISEKSEIFDDQFSVERPDGSNFTLKIRSTKLEDSAMYFCASSDRDRLYEQYFGPGTRLTVT.

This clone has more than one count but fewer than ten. The CDR3 DNA follows: TGTGCCAGCATCGGGACAGGGGCTAACTATGGCTACACCTTC. It is translated as CASIGTGANYGYTF. The chain uses TRBV6-6 and TRBJ1-2, with 10 bases identical to TRBD1. The ends lost 7 bases at V and 0 bases at J; junction bases unmatched: 2. The CDR3 is made up of 14 amino acids. Germline values: CDR1 MNHNY, CDR2 SVGAGI (reference sequence).

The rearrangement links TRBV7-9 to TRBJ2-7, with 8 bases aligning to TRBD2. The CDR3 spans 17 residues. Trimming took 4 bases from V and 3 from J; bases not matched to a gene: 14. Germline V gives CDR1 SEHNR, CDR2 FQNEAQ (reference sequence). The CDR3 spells CASSSKGSGIILYEQYF. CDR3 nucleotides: TGTGCCAGCAGCTCCAAGGGTAGCGGGATAATACTCTACGAGCAGTACTTC. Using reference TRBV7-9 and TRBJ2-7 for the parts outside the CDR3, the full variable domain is DTGVSQNPRHKITKRGQNVTFRCDPISEHNRLYWYRQTLGQGPEFLTYFQNEAQLEKSRLLSDRFSAERPKGSFSTLEIQRTEQGDSAMYLCASSSKGSGIILYEQYFGPGTRLTVT.

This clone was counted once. CDR3 in amino acids: CASSADRLNYGYTF. The CDR3 DNA follows: TGTGCCAGCAGCGCGGACAGGCTCAACTATGGCTACACCTTC. The rearrangement uses TRBV9 and TRBJ1-2; 7 nucleotides agree with TRBD1. V was clipped by 3 bases and J by 2 bases; unmatched bases: 4. This CDR3 has 14 amino acids. Germline values: CDR1 SGDLS, CDR2 YYNGEE.

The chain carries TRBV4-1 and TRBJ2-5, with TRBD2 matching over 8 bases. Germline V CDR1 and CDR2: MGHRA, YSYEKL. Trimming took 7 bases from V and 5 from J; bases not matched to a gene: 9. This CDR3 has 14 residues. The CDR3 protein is CASIPGGIDETQYF. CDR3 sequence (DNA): TGCGCCAGCATTCCGGGAGGGATAGACGAGACCCAGTACTTC.

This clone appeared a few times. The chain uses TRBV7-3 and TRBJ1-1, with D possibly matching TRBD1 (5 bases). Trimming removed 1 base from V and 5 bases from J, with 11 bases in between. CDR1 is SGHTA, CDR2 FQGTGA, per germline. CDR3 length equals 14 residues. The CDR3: CASSLNPGGTEAFF. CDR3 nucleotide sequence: TGTGCCAGCAGCTTAAATCCCGGGGGGACTGAAGCTTTCTTT.

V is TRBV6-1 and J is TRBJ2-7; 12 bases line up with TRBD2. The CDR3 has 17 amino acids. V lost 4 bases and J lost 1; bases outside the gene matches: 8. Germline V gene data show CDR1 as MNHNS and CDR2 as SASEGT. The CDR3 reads CASSVSSLAGGSYEQYF. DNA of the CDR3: TGTGCCAGCAGTGTTTCTTCACTAGCGGGAGGATCCTACGAGCAGTACTTC.

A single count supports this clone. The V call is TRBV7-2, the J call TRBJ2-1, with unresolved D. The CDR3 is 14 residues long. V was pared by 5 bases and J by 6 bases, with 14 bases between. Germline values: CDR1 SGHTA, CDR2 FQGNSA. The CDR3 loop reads CASSPRSPTNEQFF. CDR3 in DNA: TGTGCCAGCAGCCCCCGTAGCCCTACCAATGAGCAGTTCTTC.

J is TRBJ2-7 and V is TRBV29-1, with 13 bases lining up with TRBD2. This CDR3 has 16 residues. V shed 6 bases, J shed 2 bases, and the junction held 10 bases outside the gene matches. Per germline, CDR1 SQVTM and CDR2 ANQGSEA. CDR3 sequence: CSVAGTSGKFPYEQYF. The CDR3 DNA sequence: TGCAGCGTCGCAGGGACTAGCGGGAAGTTCCCCTACGAGCAGTACTTC.

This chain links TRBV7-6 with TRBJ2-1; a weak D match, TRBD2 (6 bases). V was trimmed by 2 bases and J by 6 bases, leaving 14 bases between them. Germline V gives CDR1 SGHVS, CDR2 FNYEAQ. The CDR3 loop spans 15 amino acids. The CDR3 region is CASSLRLARGNEQFF. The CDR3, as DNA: TGTGCCAGCAGCTTACGGCTAGCGAGGGGCAATGAGCAGTTCTTC.

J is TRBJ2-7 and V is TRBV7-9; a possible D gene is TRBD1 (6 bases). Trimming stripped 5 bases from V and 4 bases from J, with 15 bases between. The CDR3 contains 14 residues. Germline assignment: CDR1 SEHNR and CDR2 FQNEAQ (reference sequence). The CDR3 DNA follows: TGTGCCAGCAGCCCTCAGGGGCTTCCTTACGAGCAGTACTTC. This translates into CASSPQGLPYEQYF.

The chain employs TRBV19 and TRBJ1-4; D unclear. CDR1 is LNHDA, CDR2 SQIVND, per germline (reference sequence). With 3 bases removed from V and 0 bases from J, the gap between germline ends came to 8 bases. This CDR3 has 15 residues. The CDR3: CASSIGSPTNEKLFF. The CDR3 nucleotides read TGTGCCAGTAGTATTGGGAGCCCAACTAATGAAAAACTGTTTTTT.

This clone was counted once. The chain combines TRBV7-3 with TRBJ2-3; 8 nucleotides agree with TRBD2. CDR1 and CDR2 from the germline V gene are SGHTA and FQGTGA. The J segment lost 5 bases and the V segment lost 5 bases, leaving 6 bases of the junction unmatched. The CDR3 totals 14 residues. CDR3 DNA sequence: TGTGCCAGCAGCCCGACTAGCGACCAAGATACGCAGTATTTT. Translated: CASSPTSDQDTQYF.

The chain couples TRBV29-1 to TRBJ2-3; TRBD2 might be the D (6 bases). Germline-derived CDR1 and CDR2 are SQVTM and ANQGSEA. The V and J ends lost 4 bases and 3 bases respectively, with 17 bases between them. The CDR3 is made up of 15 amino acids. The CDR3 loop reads CSVVTMGGTTDTQYF. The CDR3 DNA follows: TGCAGCGTTGTGACTATGGGAGGAACGACAGATACGCAGTATTTT.

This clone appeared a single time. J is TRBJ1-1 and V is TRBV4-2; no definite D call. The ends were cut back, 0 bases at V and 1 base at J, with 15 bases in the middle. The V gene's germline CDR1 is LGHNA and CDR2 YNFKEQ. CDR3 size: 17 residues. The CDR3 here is CASSQEGGGPGNTEAFF. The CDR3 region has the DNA TGTGCCAGCAGCCAAGAGGGTGGCGGGCCGGGGAACACTGAAGCTTTCTTT.

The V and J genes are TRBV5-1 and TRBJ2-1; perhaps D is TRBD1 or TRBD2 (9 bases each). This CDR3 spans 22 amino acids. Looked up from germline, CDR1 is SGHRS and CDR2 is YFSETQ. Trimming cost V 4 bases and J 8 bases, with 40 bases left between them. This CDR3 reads CASSRPIGQGILGREGLDEQFF. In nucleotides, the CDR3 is TGCGCCAGCAGCCGCCCCATAGGACAGGGGATTCTGGGGCGGGAGGGCCTGGATGAGCAGTTCTTC.

CDR3 protein: CASSRGNTGELFF. For the CDR3, the DNA is TGTGCCAGCAGCCGGGGTAACACCGGGGAGCTGTTTTTT. This chain connects TRBV9 to TRBJ2-2; D might be TRBD2 (5 bases). The V end was cut by 4 bases, the J end by 2 bases, with 6 bases between. The CDR3 sequence is 13 residues long. Germline V gives CDR1 SGDLS, CDR2 YYNGEE.

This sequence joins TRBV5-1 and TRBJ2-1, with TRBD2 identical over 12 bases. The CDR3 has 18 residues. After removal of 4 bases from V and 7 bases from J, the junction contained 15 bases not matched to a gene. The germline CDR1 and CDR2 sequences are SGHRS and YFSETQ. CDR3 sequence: CASSPSSPLAGGPNEQFF. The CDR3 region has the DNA TGCGCCAGCAGCCCCTCATCCCCACTAGCGGGAGGCCCAAATGAGCAGTTCTTC.